This TCR beta chain is drawn from a study of low-dose radiotherapy and immunotherapy resistance in tumors. Study as a whole: Patients received cyclophosphamide 200 mg/m2 intravenously every two weeks, the day before radiation-immunotherapy.

Time point in this sample: before trial treatment. Treatment of the donors consisted of nivolumab and ipilimumab (plus aspirin, low-dose cyclophosphamide and low-dose radiotherapy). TRAV- and TRBV-specific primers were used for first-strand cDNA, which covered alpha and beta chains. TCRs were amplified for approximately 22 PCR cycles with a constant-region primer and V-primer adapter. TCRdb analysed the reads with MiXCR anew, one entry per CDR3 protein. The sample lists tens of thousands of distinct CDR3 sequences, under 30% occurring once. At least ten counts were recorded for this clonotype. This CDR3 has 16 residues. CDR1 and CDR2 (germline): SGHAT, FQDESV (reference sequence). Losses at the gene ends were 4 bases for V and 2 bases for J; bases not matched to a gene: 7.

This sequence joins TRBV11-1 and TRBJ2-2; 7 nucleotides agree with TRBD2. This TCR derives from a male donor with prostate cancer. The sample here was PBMCs, taken before treatment. Here the CDR3 reads CASSYGGLINTGELFF. The CDR3 DNA sequence: TGTGCCAGCAGCTATGGGGGACTAATTAACACCGGGGAGCTGTTTTTT.